This T cell receptor beta chain originates from a study of cytomegalovirus exposure and HLA in healthy donors. Study observations and caveats: That first-cohort TCR clusters tended to co-occur in the 90 to 150 validation repertoires was found in a later analysis. Reported results showed that the classifier diagnosed cytomegalovirus status with high specificity and sensitivity.

Trimming cost V 4 bases and J 4 bases, with 8 bases left between them. The CDR3 totals 12 residues. Per germline, CDR1 KGHSH and CDR2 LQKENI. The validation cohort, a group of over a hundred subjects, included the donors and was separate from the approximately 660-subject first cohort. Repertoires were generated with immunoSEQ multiplex PCR, while TCRdb's copy carries only in-frame clones and drops some. This table has more than 110,000 clones, about 86% appearing once. For this clone: Its antigen is unidentified.

The specimen was PBMCs. This clonotype originated in a woman aged 18-30 years in good health and CMV-seropositive. This chain uses TRBV18 with TRBJ2-7; no clear D. The CDR3 loop reads CASSRAGYEQYF. In nucleotides, the CDR3 is TGTGCCAGCTCACGAGCAGGTTACGAGCAGTACTTC. Filled out from reference TRBV18 and TRBJ2-7, the complete variable domain reads NAGVMQNPRHLVRRRGQEARLRCSPMKGHSHVYWYRQLPEEGLKFMVYLQKENIIDESGMPKERFSAEFPKEGPSILRIQQVVRGDSAAYFCASSRAGYEQYFGPGTRLTVT.